The rows below give T cell receptor beta chains drawn from one sample of a study of human T cells and chemical hapten exposure. TCRdb itself ran the RACE reads through MiXCR, one entry per CDR3 protein. Here the sample spans about 380,000 distinct CDR3 sequences, around 6% being singletons. Specimen: whole blood, collected in connection with sensitization to the hapten diphenylcyclopropenone (DPC). The receptors derive from a woman between 18 and 29 years old with alopecia areata. Some clones in this sample may be carry-over from other donors' samples. Both conserved end residues are part of each CDR3. D genes are given only for firm matches. Rows give clone size only sometimes, using once, few, many, or a class for an expanded clone.

abundance: few
j_gene: TRBJ2-3
v_gene: TRBV20-1
d_gene: TRBD2
CDR3nt: TGCAGTGCTAGAGACAGCTTAGCGGGGGGTGTAGGGTTTATCGCAGATACGCAGTATTTT
CDR3aa: CSARDSLAGGVGFIADTQYF

abundance: few
j_gene: TRBJ2-1
v_gene: TRBV28
d_gene: NA
CDR3nt: TGTGCCAACCAAATGCCGGGAAAAAATGAGCAGTTCTTC
CDR3aa: CANQMPGKNEQFF

abundance: few
j_gene: TRBJ1-6
v_gene: TRBV5-4
d_gene: NA
CDR3nt: TGTGCCAGCAGCTTGGTCGGGCGGGGGAATTCACCCCTCCACTTT
CDR3aa: CASSLVGRGNSPLHF

abundance: NA
j_gene: TRBJ2-7
v_gene: TRBV6-5
d_gene: NA
CDR3nt: TGTGCCAGCAGTGATACGTGGGTCGAGCAGTACTTC
CDR3aa: CASSDTWVEQYF

abundance: many
j_gene: TRBJ1-1
v_gene: TRBV6-4
d_gene: TRBD1
CDR3nt: TGTGCCAGCAGTGGCGTGACAGGGATCAACACTGAAGCTTTCTTT
CDR3aa: CASSGVTGINTEAFF

abundance: many
j_gene: TRBJ1-4
v_gene: TRBV20-1
d_gene: NA
CDR3nt: TGCAGTGCTAGATTGGGGAGGGCAACTAATGAAAAACTGTTTTTT
CDR3aa: CSARLGRATNEKLFF

abundance: many
j_gene: TRBJ1-5
v_gene: TRBV5-1
d_gene: TRBD1
CDR3nt: TGCGCCAGCAGCTTGGATGGACAGGGAGCTCAGCCCCAGCATTTT
CDR3aa: CASSLDGQGAQPQHF

abundance: few
j_gene: TRBJ2-7
v_gene: TRBV6-1
d_gene: TRBD1
CDR3nt: TGTGCCAGCTCTGACAGGGGGCTCGGAGAGCAGTACTTC
CDR3aa: CASSDRGLGEQYF

abundance: many
j_gene: TRBJ1-1
v_gene: TRBV6-5
d_gene: NA
CDR3nt: TGTGCCAGCAGTAGGAGCGCTAGCTTTGAAGCTTTCTTT
CDR3aa: CASSRSASFEAFF

abundance: few
j_gene: TRBJ1-5
v_gene: TRBV6-2/TRBV6-3
d_gene: TRBD1
CDR3nt: TGTGCCAGCAGTTACGTGCTCGGGACAGGTCCCAATCAGCCCCAGCATTTT
CDR3aa: CASSYVLGTGPNQPQHF

abundance: few
j_gene: TRBJ1-2
v_gene: TRBV7-9
d_gene: TRBD1
CDR3nt: TGTGCCAGCAGCTTGACGGGAGCCAGGGGGCCCTATGGCTACACCTTC
CDR3aa: CASSLTGARGPYGYTF

abundance: many
j_gene: TRBJ2-3
v_gene: TRBV29-1
d_gene: TRBD2
CDR3nt: TGCAGCGCCTCGACTAGCGGGGGGGCCGGGGATACGCAGTATTTT
CDR3aa: CSASTSGGAGDTQYF

abundance: many
j_gene: TRBJ1-4
v_gene: TRBV6-6
d_gene: NA
CDR3nt: TGTGCCAGCAGTTACGAGGCAACTAATGAAAAACTGTTTTTT
CDR3aa: CASSYEATNEKLFF

abundance: NA
j_gene: TRBJ2-2
v_gene: TRBV27
d_gene: NA
CDR3nt: TGTGCCAGCAGTTCTTGGCGCGATACCCCCGGGGAGCTGTTTTTT
CDR3aa: CASSSWRDTPGELFF

abundance: NA
j_gene: TRBJ1-1
v_gene: TRBV6-7
d_gene: NA
CDR3nt: TGTGCCAGCCCCTCGACAGCTTTAAGGGAAGCTTTCTTT
CDR3aa: CASPSTALREAFF

abundance: few
j_gene: TRBJ1-1
v_gene: TRBV5-4
d_gene: TRBD1
CDR3nt: TGTGCCAGCAGCCAGGACAGGTCGGTTTTTGGGAACACTGAAGCTTTCTTT
CDR3aa: CASSQDRSVFGNTEAFF

abundance: few
j_gene: TRBJ1-1
v_gene: TRBV20-1
d_gene: NA
CDR3nt: TGCAGTGCTAGAGAACACCAGGCCTTGAACACTGAAGCTTTCTTT
CDR3aa: CSAREHQALNTEAFF

abundance: many
j_gene: TRBJ2-5
v_gene: TRBV5-1
d_gene: TRBD2
CDR3nt: TGCGCCAGCAGCTTGCTAGCTAGCGGGGGCGTTGTCCAAGAGACCCAGTACTTC
CDR3aa: CASSLLASGGVVQETQYF

abundance: NA
j_gene: TRBJ1-2
v_gene: TRBV12-3/TRBV12-4
d_gene: NA
CDR3nt: TGTGCCAGCACCACATTGACAGCTAACTATGGCTACACCTTC
CDR3aa: CASTTLTANYGYTF

abundance: few
j_gene: TRBJ1-6
v_gene: TRBV10-3
d_gene: NA
CDR3nt: TGTGCCATCAGTGAGGAGGAACGAATGCCCCTCCACTTT
CDR3aa: CAISEEERMPLHF

abundance: many
j_gene: TRBJ1-2
v_gene: TRBV24-1
d_gene: TRBD1
CDR3nt: TGTGCCACCAGTGGTCCCGGGACAGGGCTTCTGAACTATGGCTACACCTTC
CDR3aa: CATSGPGTGLLNYGYTF

abundance: many
j_gene: TRBJ2-7
v_gene: TRBV29-1
d_gene: TRBD1
CDR3nt: TGCAGCGTTGGCCCCAGGGGGCTTGTTTTCGAGCAGTACTTC
CDR3aa: CSVGPRGLVFEQYF

abundance: few
j_gene: TRBJ1-1
v_gene: TRBV12-3/TRBV12-4
d_gene: NA
CDR3nt: TGTGCCAGCAGGATGGACGGGCGTTCGGACGAAGCTTTCTTT
CDR3aa: CASRMDGRSDEAFF

abundance: many
j_gene: TRBJ2-7
v_gene: TRBV7-9
d_gene: NA
CDR3nt: TGTGCCAGCAGCTCCGTCTCCTACGAGCAGTACTTC
CDR3aa: CASSSVSYEQYF

abundance: NA
j_gene: TRBJ1-2
v_gene: TRBV7-2
d_gene: NA
CDR3nt: TGTGCCAGCAGTGGGTTAGGAGCGCCTTATGGCTACACCTTC
CDR3aa: CASSGLGAPYGYTF

abundance: NA
j_gene: TRBJ2-3
v_gene: TRBV6-5
d_gene: TRBD2
CDR3nt: TGTGCCAGCGGACGGGGGGGCCAGGCAGATACGCAGTATTTT
CDR3aa: CASGRGGQADTQYF

abundance: NA
j_gene: TRBJ2-1
v_gene: TRBV9
d_gene: NA
CDR3nt: TGTGCCAGCAGCCTGCCCTCGGGGCCCTACAATGAGCAGTTCTTC
CDR3aa: CASSLPSGPYNEQFF

abundance: many
j_gene: TRBJ1-2
v_gene: TRBV4-1
d_gene: NA
CDR3nt: TGCGCCAGCAGCCTTCCAAGCCCAGGGGCCGGCTACACCTTC
CDR3aa: CASSLPSPGAGYTF

abundance: many
j_gene: TRBJ1-1
v_gene: TRBV11-2
d_gene: NA
CDR3nt: TGTGCCAGCAGGGACAGAGGGGGCACTGAAGCTTTCTTT
CDR3aa: CASRDRGGTEAFF

abundance: NA
j_gene: TRBJ2-7
v_gene: TRBV29-1
d_gene: NA
CDR3nt: TGCAGCGCCCTTCGGTCCCGTGTGAGCGAGCAGTACTTC
CDR3aa: CSALRSRVSEQYF

abundance: many
j_gene: TRBJ2-7
v_gene: TRBV7-9
d_gene: NA
CDR3nt: TGTGCCAGCAGCCAACCACTAGACGGTTACGAGCAGTACTTC
CDR3aa: CASSQPLDGYEQYF

abundance: many
j_gene: TRBJ1-5
v_gene: TRBV6-2/TRBV6-3
d_gene: NA
CDR3nt: TGTGCCAGCAGCATTCGCTATAGCAATCAGCCCCAGCATTTT
CDR3aa: CASSIRYSNQPQHF

abundance: many
j_gene: TRBJ1-6
v_gene: TRBV4-3
d_gene: NA
CDR3nt: TGCGCCAGCAGCCAAGATTGGGCAGGTTATTCACCCCTCCACTTT
CDR3aa: CASSQDWAGYSPLHF

abundance: few
j_gene: TRBJ2-5
v_gene: TRBV9
d_gene: NA
CDR3nt: TGTGCCAGCAGCCCGTATAATCGGGGACTGGAGACCCAGTACTTC
CDR3aa: CASSPYNRGLETQYF

abundance: many
j_gene: TRBJ2-7
v_gene: TRBV5-1
d_gene: TRBD1
CDR3nt: TGCGCCAGCAGCCCGGACAGGGTACCCTACGAGCAGTACTTC
CDR3aa: CASSPDRVPYEQYF

abundance: few
j_gene: TRBJ1-2
v_gene: TRBV5-4
d_gene: NA
CDR3nt: TGTGCCAGCAGCTTGACCCCTAGGCTTGTAACTAGCGGCTACACCTTC
CDR3aa: CASSLTPRLVTSGYTF

abundance: many
j_gene: TRBJ2-3
v_gene: TRBV6-2/TRBV6-3
d_gene: NA
CDR3nt: TGTGCCAGCAGTGGCGGCGGTACAGAGTATTTT
CDR3aa: CASSGGGTEYF

abundance: many
j_gene: TRBJ1-1
v_gene: TRBV7-9
d_gene: NA
CDR3nt: TGTGCCAGCAGCTCCTGGGAGGGAACTGAAGCTTTCTTT
CDR3aa: CASSSWEGTEAFF

abundance: many
j_gene: TRBJ1-1
v_gene: TRBV10-3
d_gene: NA
CDR3nt: TGTGCCATCAGTGACGGGTCTGAAGCTTTCTTT
CDR3aa: CAISDGSEAFF

abundance: many
j_gene: TRBJ1-6
v_gene: TRBV5-4
d_gene: TRBD1
CDR3nt: TGTGCCAGCAAAGCCGGGACAGGGGGCCTCTCCTATAATTCACCCCTCCACTTT
CDR3aa: CASKAGTGGLSYNSPLHF

abundance: many
j_gene: TRBJ1-1
v_gene: TRBV5-1
d_gene: NA
CDR3nt: TGCGCCAGCAGCTTGGAAGGGGCCCCGTCGAACACTGAAGCTTTCTTT
CDR3aa: CASSLEGAPSNTEAFF